Here is one T cell receptor (beta chain) with its context. A much larger clone differs from this one at a single base, so this may be a read error. The entry originates in a study of early T cells in non-severe SARS-CoV-2 infection. Study information: Chains from this unsorted whole-blood bulk RNA could not be paired.

Attached unique molecular identifiers marked individual cDNA molecules. TCRdb reprocessed the 5' RACE reads via MiXCR and lists one record per CDR3 protein. The table shows 46,000 or so distinct CDR3 sequences, with approximately 4% occurring only once. Sequencing was performed on whole blood. The receptor's source is an adult who was a healthcare worker with PCR-confirmed SARS-CoV-2 infection or an uninfected control (not recorded which).

CDR3 nucleotides: TGTGCCAGCAGCCAAGCCCCCCTGCAGGGGCGGTTCTTC. It specifies CASSQAPLQGRFF. The J gene is TRBJ2-1, the V gene TRBV3-1, with D possibly matching TRBD1 (6 bases). Trimming pared 1 base from V and 15 bases from J, leaving 16 bases between. Looked up from germline, CDR1 is LGHDT and CDR2 is YNNKEL (reference sequence). CDR3 length: 13 residues.